What follows describes a single T cell receptor beta chain. Its antigen remains unknown. These data originate in a study of cytomegalovirus exposure and HLA in healthy donors. Whole-study findings and limits: Reports described diagnosis of cytomegalovirus status by the classifier as highly specific and sensitive.

Germline V gene sequence: CDR1 MNHEY, CDR2 SVGAGI. The CDR3 sequence is 13 residues long. Trimming took 0 bases from V and 8 from J, leaving 10 bases between them. Sequenced by immunoSEQ multiplex PCR; TCRdb stores in-frame clones only, minus some. Among fewer than 200,000 clones listed, approximately 86% were seen once. Sequencing was performed on PBMCs. This sequence originates from a man between 18 and 29 years old in good health and CMV-seropositive. V is TRBV6-5 and J is TRBJ1-2; D may be TRBD1 (5 bases). The CDR3 sequence is CASSYSSGGGYTF. The CDR3 DNA reads as TGTGCCAGCAGTTACTCGTCGGGGGGAGGCTACACCTTC.